Here is one TCR beta chain with its context. Its antigen is currently unknown. This sample also contains other DNA sequences that code for the same CDR3. This CDR3 region has 15 residues. The germline V gene encodes CDR1 PRHDT and CDR2 FYEKMQ (reference sequence). The V end was cut by 2 bases, the J end by 4 bases, with 9 bases between. These data are taken from a study of shared clonotypes between healthy human individuals. Background on the study: Each donor had three CD4 naive, three CD4 memory, two CD8 naive and one CD8 memory plate. General observations from the study: Naive subsets generally had larger estimated richness than memory subsets.

Authors' analysis steps: Sequence data from immunoSEQ were junction-only and lacked quality scores; consequently, filtering differed. Repertoires were generated with immunoSEQ multiplex PCR, while TCRdb's copy carries only in-frame clones and drops some. For V, J and clone size, that table is used; D and trimming come from the DNA. The sample holds 950,000 to 1,100,000 clones; approximately 76% are singletons and the top ten take less than 1.5%. The TCR sequence derives from a man in his late teens or twenties in good health. The specimen sequenced was memory CD4+ T cells sorted from blood. As to subset: CD45RA-negative fraction. The V call is TRBV13, the J call TRBJ1-6; no clear D. CDR3 sequence (DNA): TGTGCCAGCAGCTTACGTCAGAGTTATAATTCACCCCTCCACTTT. Translating gives CASSLRQSYNSPLHF.